This T cell receptor beta chain appears in the sequencing data of a study of blood T cell repertoires in COVID-19. CDR3 size: 15 residues. Germline-derived CDR1 and CDR2 are LNHDA and SQIVND (reference sequence). V lost 5 bases to trimming and J lost 0 bases, with 14 bases between them. Produced via immunoSEQ multiplex PCR; TCRdb's table is partial and in-frame only. The sample carries approximately 140,000 clones, roughly 86% recorded once. This chain uses TRBV19 with TRBJ2-7; TRBD2 is a possible D gene (6 bases). Source material: PBMCs or T cells enriched from blood (not recorded which). The TCR comes from a woman between 50 and 59 years old with acute COVID-19. CDR3 residues: CASSPDGRPSYEQYF. The CDR3 DNA reads TGTGCCAGTAGTCCCGACGGGAGACCCTCCTACGAGCAGTACTTC. Variable domain in full (rest from reference TRBV19 and TRBJ2-7): DGGITQSPKYLFRKEGQNVTLSCEQNLNHDAMYWYRQDPGQGLRLIYYSQIVNDFQKGDIAEGYSVSREKKESFPLTVTSAQKNPTAFYLCASSPDGRPSYEQYFGPGTRLTVT.